Below are 24 T cell receptor beta chains sequenced from a single sample in a study of T cell repertoires in cytomegalovirus infection. TCRdb fed the reads into MiXCR, producing one record per CDR3 protein. The sample lists about 490,000 distinct CDR3 sequences; approximately 25% were seen once. The material sequenced was PBMCs. These receptors all come from a human donor in good health (CMV status not recorded). Some clones in this sample may be carry-over from other donors' samples.

The rearrangement joins TRBV6-2 or TRBV6-3 to TRBJ2-1; the D is unclear. The germline CDR1 and CDR2 sequences are MNHEY and SVGEGT. The CDR3 has 15 amino acids. Trimming shortened V by 4 bases and J by 6 bases, and 16 bases separated the two germline ends. The chain's CDR3 is CASSWVGSSPNEQFF. The DNA for the CDR3 is TGTGCCAGCAGTTGGGTAGGTAGTAGCCCCAATGAGCAGTTCTTC.

This clonotype appeared once. This sequence joins TRBV12-3 or TRBV12-4 and TRBJ1-4; D unresolved. The CDR3 covers 13 residues. The V end lost 6 bases, the J end lost 3 bases, and 8 bases lay between the germline ends. The CDR3 sequence: CASRTRANEKLFF. In DNA, the CDR3 is TGTGCCAGCAGGACAAGGGCTAATGAAAAACTGTTTTTT.

This clonotype was found a few times. The V call is TRBV7-9, the J call TRBJ2-1; tentative D call: TRBD2 (6 bases). This CDR3 is 15 amino acids long. Germline values: CDR1 SEHNR, CDR2 FQNEAQ (reference sequence). V lost 2 bases and J lost 6, with 14 bases in between. CDR3 sequence reads: CASSLPTGERNEQFF. The CDR3 region has the DNA TGTGCCAGCAGCTTACCGACGGGAGAGCGCAATGAGCAGTTCTTC.

V and J are TRBV30 and TRBJ1-4; D is unclear. V lost 0 bases to trimming and J lost 5 bases, with 10 bases between them. Per the germline V gene, CDR1 is GTSNPN and CDR2 is SVGIG (reference sequence). This CDR3 is built from 14 residues. CDR3 protein: CAWSVQQQNEKLFF. The CDR3 region has the DNA TGTGCCTGGAGTGTACAACAGCAGAATGAAAAACTGTTTTTT.

The gene calls are TRBV3-1 and TRBJ1-1, with 8 bases that match TRBD1. V gave up 5 bases and J gave up 0 bases; unmatched junction bases: 23. The germline V gene encodes CDR1 LGHDT and CDR2 YNNKEL (reference sequence). The CDR3 has 21 residues. CDR3 sequence: CASSGGADFLPGTGMNTEAFF. The CDR3 nucleotides read TGTGCCAGCAGCGGAGGGGCAGACTTTCTACCGGGGACAGGTATGAACACTGAAGCTTTCTTT.

This clonotype was seen only a few times. The rearrangement links TRBV11-3 to TRBJ1-1; D call uncertain. V was trimmed by 0 bases and J by 5 bases, leaving 19 bases between them. Germline lookup yields CDR1 SGHNT and CDR2 YENEEA. The CDR3 covers 17 residues. The CDR3 DNA follows: TGTGCCAGCAGCTTAGATCGGTTGCGAACGCGGTCGACTGAAGCTTTCTTT. Translation: CASSLDRLRTRSTEAFF. The whole variable domain, filled in from reference TRBV11-3 and TRBJ1-1, reads EAGVVQSPRYKIIEKKQPVAFWCNPISGHNTLYWYLQNLGQGPELLIRYENEEAVDDSQLPKDRFSAERLKGVDSTLKIQPAELGDSAVYLCASSLDRLRTRSTEAFFGQGTRLTVV.

This clonotype was picked up a small number of times. The chain carries TRBV28 and TRBJ1-1, with D unresolved. This CDR3 is built from 12 residues. Germline loops: CDR1 MDHEN, CDR2 SYDVKM. V shed 5 bases and J shed 5 bases, with 9 bases lying between them. This chain's CDR3 is CASSTPATEAFF. The CDR3 bases are TGTGCCAGCAGTACACCGGCGACTGAAGCTTTCTTT.

V usage is TRBV6-6 and J usage is TRBJ2-7; D possibly uses TRBD1 or TRBD2 (6 bases each). The CDR3 has 17 amino acids. V was trimmed by 6 bases and J by 2 bases, leaving 23 bases between them. Looked up from germline, CDR1 is MNHNY and CDR2 is SVGAGI (reference sequence). The DNA of the CDR3 is TGTGCCAGCAGGTTGGGGGGCCCCCGGGTGATCCCCTACGAGCAGTACTTC. This sequence encodes CASRLGGPRVIPYEQYF.

This clonotype was counted between two and nine times. The rearrangement links TRBV12-5 to TRBJ2-2, with TRBD2 matching over 13 bases. The CDR3 is 22 amino acids. Germline values: CDR1 LGHNT, CDR2 FRNRAP. Germline trimming cut 0 bases from V and 6 bases from J; bases unmatched to any gene: 19. CDR3 loop: CASGLVRLGLAGAEGGAGELFF. CDR3 DNA: TGTGCTAGTGGTTTGGTACGCCTCGGACTAGCGGGAGCGGAGGGTGGCGCCGGGGAGCTGTTTTTT.

This clonotype appeared many times. The J gene is TRBJ2-1, the V gene TRBV11-2, with 7 bases matching TRBD2. V lost 0 bases to trimming and J lost 2 bases; unmatched junction nucleotides: 1. The CDR3 totals 15 residues. CDR1 and CDR2 from the germline V gene are SGHAT and FQNNGV. This CDR3 is CASSLELAAYNEQFF. CDR3 coding DNA: TGTGCCAGCAGCTTAGAGCTAGCGGCCTACAATGAGCAGTTCTTC.

This clonotype was counted many times. The rearrangement links TRBV7-2 to TRBJ2-1, with TRBD2 identical over 10 bases. Trimming cost V 0 bases and J 1 base; bases outside gene matches: 9. The CDR3 has 19 amino acids. Per the germline V gene, CDR1 is SGHTA and CDR2 is FQGNSA. The chain's CDR3 is CASSLAPSGSLLSYNEQFF. CDR3 coding DNA: TGTGCCAGCAGCTTAGCCCCTAGCGGGAGCCTTTTATCCTACAATGAGCAGTTCTTC.

This clonotype was picked up many times. This rearrangement joins TRBV7-9 to TRBJ1-2; D is unresolved. This CDR3 contains 13 residues. The germline V gene has CDR1 SEHNR and CDR2 FQNEAQ (reference sequence). V lost 1 base to trimming and J lost 3 bases, with 6 bases between them. In DNA form, the CDR3 reads TGTGCCAGCAGCTTAGAGGCAGACTATGGCTACACCTTC. Protein product: CASSLEADYGYTF.

At least ten counts were recorded for this clonotype. This chain connects TRBV6-1 to TRBJ1-2; perhaps TRBD1 as D (5 bases). This CDR3 is 17 amino acids long. The germline V gene encodes CDR1 MNHNS and CDR2 SASEGT. V lost 6 bases to trimming and J lost 5 bases, with 25 bases between them. The CDR3 nucleotides read TGTGCCAGCAGGCAAACAACCCAGGGAACCTCTGGGTATGGCTACACCTTC. The encoded protein is CASRQTTQGTSGYGYTF.

The chain couples TRBV7-9 to TRBJ1-2, with D tentatively TRBD1 (6 bases). The V gene lost 6 bases and the J gene lost 6 bases, with 14 bases spanning the gap. In germline, CDR1 is SEHNR, CDR2 FQNEAQ (reference sequence). The CDR3 has 13 residues. Written as DNA, the CDR3 is TGTGCCAGCAGGGGGGGGGGGCCTGATGGCTACACCTTC. Its translation: CASRGGGPDGYTF. Complete variable domain (other parts from reference TRBV7-9 and TRBJ1-2): DTGVSQNPRHKITKRGQNVTFRCDPISEHNRLYWYRQTLGQGPEFLTYFQNEAQLEKSRLLSDRFSAERPKGSFSTLEIQRTEQGDSAMYLCASRGGGPDGYTFGSGTRLTVV.

The chain uses TRBV6-1 and TRBJ1-5; 7 bases agree with TRBD1. The V gene end was trimmed by 11 bases and the J gene end by 9 bases; junction bases not matched to a gene: 13. CDR3 size: 13 residues. The germline V gene has CDR1 MNHNS and CDR2 SASEGT. The DNA of the CDR3 is TGTGCCGCCCAAACAGGGGCGGTGCGGCCCCAGCATTTT. It yields the protein CAAQTGAVRPQHF.

The rearrangement uses TRBV7-9 and TRBJ2-2; TRBD2 is a possible D gene (6 bases). Trimming stripped 5 bases from V and 2 bases from J, with 15 bases between. The CDR3 is made up of 16 amino acids. Per the germline V gene, CDR1 is SEHNR and CDR2 is FQNEAQ (reference sequence). CDR3 sequence: CASSRTGTGNTGELFF. For the CDR3, the DNA is TGTGCCAGCAGCCGGACCGGGACTGGAAACACCGGGGAGCTGTTTTTT. Full variable domain (outside the CDR3, taken from reference TRBV7-9 and TRBJ2-2): DTGVSQNPRHKITKRGQNVTFRCDPISEHNRLYWYRQTLGQGPEFLTYFQNEAQLEKSRLLSDRFSAERPKGSFSTLEIQRTEQGDSAMYLCASSRTGTGNTGELFFGEGSRLTVL.

J is TRBJ2-1 and V is TRBV7-8, with D perhaps TRBD2 (5 bases). V lost 5 bases and J lost 3, with 11 bases in between. This CDR3 has 14 residues. Germline-derived CDR1 and CDR2 are SGHVS and FQNEAQ. The CDR3 sequence: CASSRTGNYNEQFF. DNA of the CDR3: TGTGCCAGCAGCCGGACTGGTAACTACAATGAGCAGTTCTTC.

The chain couples TRBV15 to TRBJ2-3; 8 bases line up with TRBD2. From germline, CDR1 is LNHNV and CDR2 YYDKDF (reference sequence). The CDR3 runs to 16 residues. V lost 2 bases to trimming and J lost 5 bases; unmatched junction nucleotides: 9. The CDR3 DNA follows: TGTGCCACCAGCAGAAGGGGACTAGGGATTGGAGATACGCAGTATTTT. This encodes CATSRRGLGIGDTQYF.

This clonotype was detected only a few times. This sequence joins TRBV15 and TRBJ1-2, with a tentative D call TRBD1 (6 bases). The CDR3 runs to 14 residues. Trimming left V 5 bases short and J 0 bases short, with 10 bases between. Per germline, CDR1 LNHNV and CDR2 YYDKDF (reference sequence). CDR3 loop: CATSRDTANYGYTF. The CDR3 DNA reads as TGTGCCACCAGCCGGGACACAGCTAACTATGGCTACACCTTC.

The table lists this clonotype with many counts. V usage is TRBV7-6 and J usage is TRBJ1-6, with D unresolved. The V end lost 0 bases, the J end lost 8 bases, and 11 bases lay between the germline ends. Germline lookup yields CDR1 SGHVS and CDR2 FNYEAQ. The CDR3 is 15 amino acids. CDR3 residues: CASSLAAELHSPLHF. The DNA of the CDR3 is TGTGCCAGCAGCTTAGCGGCCGAATTACATTCACCCCTCCACTTT.

This clonotype was counted only a few times. CDR3 DNA sequence: TGCGCCAGCAGCCAAACCCTAGGGACAGCGGATGGCTACACCTTC. It yields the protein CASSQTLGTADGYTF. The chain couples TRBV4-1 to TRBJ1-2, with TRBD1 matching 7 bases. V dropped 2 bases and J dropped 6; count of bases not matched to a gene: 9. This CDR3 region has 15 residues. Per germline, CDR1 MGHRA and CDR2 YSYEKL.

This clonotype was detected only a few times. The chain links TRBV27 to TRBJ2-2; a weak D match, TRBD2 (5 bases). V lost 9 bases, J lost 5 bases, and 7 bases lay in between. CDR1 and CDR2 from the germline V gene are MNHEY and SMNVEV (reference sequence). CDR3 size: 11 residues. CDR3 in DNA: TGTGCCAGTCGGAGGACCGGGGAGCTGTTTTTT. Its protein is CASRRTGELFF.

This chain connects TRBV7-2 to TRBJ2-1; D is unresolved. CDR3 size: 14 residues. CDR1 and CDR2 (germline): SGHTA, FQGNSA. V was trimmed by 1 base and J by 6 bases, leaving 10 bases between them. The CDR3 region has the DNA TGTGCCAGCAGCTTAGGGCTTCAAGCCAATGAGCAGTTCTTC. As protein: CASSLGLQANEQFF.

The chain employs TRBV7-3 and TRBJ2-5; 8 positions match TRBD2. Germline CDR1 and CDR2: SGHTA and FQGTGA. The trim removed 5 bases at V and 1 base at J, leaving 6 bases unmatched. The length of the CDR3 is 15 residues. DNA for the CDR3: TGTGCCAGCAGCCCGTCCGGGGGGGTCCAAGAGACCCAGTACTTC. It translates to CASSPSGGVQETQYF.